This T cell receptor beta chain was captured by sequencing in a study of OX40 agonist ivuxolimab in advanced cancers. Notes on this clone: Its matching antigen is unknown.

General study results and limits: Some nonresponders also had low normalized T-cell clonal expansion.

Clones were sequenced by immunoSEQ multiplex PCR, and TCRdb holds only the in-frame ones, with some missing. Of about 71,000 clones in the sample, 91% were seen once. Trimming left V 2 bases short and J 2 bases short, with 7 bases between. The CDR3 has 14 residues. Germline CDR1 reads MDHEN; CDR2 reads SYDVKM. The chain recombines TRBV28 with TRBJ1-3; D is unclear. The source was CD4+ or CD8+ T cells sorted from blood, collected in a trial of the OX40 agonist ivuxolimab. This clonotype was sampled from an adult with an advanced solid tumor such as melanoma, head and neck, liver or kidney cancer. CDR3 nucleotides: TGTGCCAGCAGTTTAAGAACACCTGGAAACACCATATATTTT. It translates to CASSLRTPGNTIYF.